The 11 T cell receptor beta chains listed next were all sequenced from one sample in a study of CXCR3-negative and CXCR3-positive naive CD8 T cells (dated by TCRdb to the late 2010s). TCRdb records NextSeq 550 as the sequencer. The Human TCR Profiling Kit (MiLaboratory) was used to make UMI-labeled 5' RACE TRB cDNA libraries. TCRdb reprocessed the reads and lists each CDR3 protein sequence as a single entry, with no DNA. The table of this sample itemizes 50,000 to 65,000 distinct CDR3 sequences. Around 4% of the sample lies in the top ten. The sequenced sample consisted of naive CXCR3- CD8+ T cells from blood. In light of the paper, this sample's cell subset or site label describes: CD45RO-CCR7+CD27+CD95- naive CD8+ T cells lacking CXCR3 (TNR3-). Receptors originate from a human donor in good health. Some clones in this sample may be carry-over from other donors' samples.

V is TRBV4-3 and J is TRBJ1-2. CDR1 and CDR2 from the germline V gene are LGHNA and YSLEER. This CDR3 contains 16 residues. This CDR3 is CASSQWPESVTNGYTF.

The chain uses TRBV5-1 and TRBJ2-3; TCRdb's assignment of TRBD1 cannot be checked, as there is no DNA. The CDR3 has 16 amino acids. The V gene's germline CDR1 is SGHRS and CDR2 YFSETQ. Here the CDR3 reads CASSSNRDRYTDTQYF.

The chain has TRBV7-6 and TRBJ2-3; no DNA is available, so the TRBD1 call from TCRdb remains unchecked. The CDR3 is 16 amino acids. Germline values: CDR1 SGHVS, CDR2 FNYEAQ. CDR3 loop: CASSRPRDGGQDTQYF.

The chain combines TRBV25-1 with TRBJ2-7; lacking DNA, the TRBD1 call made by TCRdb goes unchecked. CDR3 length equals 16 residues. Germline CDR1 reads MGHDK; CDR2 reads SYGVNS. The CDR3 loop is CASSDAGDLLRAEQYF.

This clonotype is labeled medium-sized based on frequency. CDR3 amino acids: CSARSDREYEQYF. The chain recombines TRBV20-1 with TRBJ2-7; the TRBD1 assignment by TCRdb is unverifiable without DNA. The germline V gene has CDR1 DFQATT and CDR2 SNEGSKA (reference sequence). This CDR3 contains 13 residues.

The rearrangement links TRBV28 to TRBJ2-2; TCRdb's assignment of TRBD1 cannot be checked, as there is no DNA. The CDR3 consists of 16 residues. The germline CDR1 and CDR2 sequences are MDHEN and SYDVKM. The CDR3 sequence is CASSFPGRENTGELFF. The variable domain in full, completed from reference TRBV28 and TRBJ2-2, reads DVKVTQSSRYLVKRTGEKVFLECVQDMDHENMFWYRQDPGLGLRLIYFSYDVKMKEKGDIPEGYSVSREKKERFSLILESASTNQTSMYLCASSFPGRENTGELFFGEGSRLTVL.

This CDR3 is CASSQYSTDTQYF. The chain has TRBV28 and TRBJ2-3. Germline lookup yields CDR1 MDHEN and CDR2 SYDVKM. The CDR3 sequence is 13 residues long.

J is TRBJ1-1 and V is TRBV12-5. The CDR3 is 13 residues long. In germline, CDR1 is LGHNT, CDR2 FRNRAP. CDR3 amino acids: CASGLGRNTEAFF.

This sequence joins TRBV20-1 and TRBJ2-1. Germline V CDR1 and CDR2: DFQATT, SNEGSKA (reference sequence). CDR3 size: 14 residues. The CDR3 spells CSAHESWQYNEQFF.

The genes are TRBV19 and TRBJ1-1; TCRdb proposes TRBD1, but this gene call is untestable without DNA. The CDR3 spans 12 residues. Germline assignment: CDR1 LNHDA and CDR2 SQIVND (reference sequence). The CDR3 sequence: CASSADRAEAFF.

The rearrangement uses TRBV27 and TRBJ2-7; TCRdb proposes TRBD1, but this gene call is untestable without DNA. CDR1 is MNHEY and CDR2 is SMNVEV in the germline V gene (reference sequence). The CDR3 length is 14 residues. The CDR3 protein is CASSTWDTAYEQYF.